This T cell receptor (beta chain) is drawn from a study of CD8 T cells in ankylosing spondylitis. Study-level points and caveats: A motif in TCR beta, a set of roughly 8 highly homologous variants, appeared characteristic of ankylosing spondylitis blood.

This CDR3 has 13 amino acids. V shed 3 bases and J shed 7 bases, with 10 bases lying between them. The germline CDR1 and CDR2 sequences are KGHSH and LQKENI. TCRdb processed the 5' RACE reads anew with MiXCR; each CDR3 protein has one entry. The profile covers fewer than 500,000 distinct CDR3 sequences, with roughly 27% appearing a single time and approximately 1% taken by the ten largest. For this clonotype: Its specificity is not known.

The sample taken for sequencing was blood, either unsorted or a sorted T cell fraction (not recorded which). This clonotype was obtained from a male donor with ankylosing spondylitis. The chain combines TRBV18 with TRBJ2-1, with D uncertain. CDR3 amino acids: CASSPDAPNEQFF. CDR3 DNA sequence: TGTGCCAGCTCACCTGACGCCCCGAATGAGCAGTTCTTC.